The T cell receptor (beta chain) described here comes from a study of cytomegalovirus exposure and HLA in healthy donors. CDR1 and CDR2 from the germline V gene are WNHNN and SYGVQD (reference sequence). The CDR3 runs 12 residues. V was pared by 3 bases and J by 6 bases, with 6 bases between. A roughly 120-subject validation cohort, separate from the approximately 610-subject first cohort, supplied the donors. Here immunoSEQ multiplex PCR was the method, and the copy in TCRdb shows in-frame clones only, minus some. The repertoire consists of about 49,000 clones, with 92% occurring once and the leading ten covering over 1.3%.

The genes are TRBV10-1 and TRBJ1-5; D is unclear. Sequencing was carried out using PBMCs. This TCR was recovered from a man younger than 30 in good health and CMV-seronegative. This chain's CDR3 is CASSEVGQPQHF. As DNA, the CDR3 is TGCGCCAGCAGTGAAGTCGGTCAGCCCCAGCATTTT.